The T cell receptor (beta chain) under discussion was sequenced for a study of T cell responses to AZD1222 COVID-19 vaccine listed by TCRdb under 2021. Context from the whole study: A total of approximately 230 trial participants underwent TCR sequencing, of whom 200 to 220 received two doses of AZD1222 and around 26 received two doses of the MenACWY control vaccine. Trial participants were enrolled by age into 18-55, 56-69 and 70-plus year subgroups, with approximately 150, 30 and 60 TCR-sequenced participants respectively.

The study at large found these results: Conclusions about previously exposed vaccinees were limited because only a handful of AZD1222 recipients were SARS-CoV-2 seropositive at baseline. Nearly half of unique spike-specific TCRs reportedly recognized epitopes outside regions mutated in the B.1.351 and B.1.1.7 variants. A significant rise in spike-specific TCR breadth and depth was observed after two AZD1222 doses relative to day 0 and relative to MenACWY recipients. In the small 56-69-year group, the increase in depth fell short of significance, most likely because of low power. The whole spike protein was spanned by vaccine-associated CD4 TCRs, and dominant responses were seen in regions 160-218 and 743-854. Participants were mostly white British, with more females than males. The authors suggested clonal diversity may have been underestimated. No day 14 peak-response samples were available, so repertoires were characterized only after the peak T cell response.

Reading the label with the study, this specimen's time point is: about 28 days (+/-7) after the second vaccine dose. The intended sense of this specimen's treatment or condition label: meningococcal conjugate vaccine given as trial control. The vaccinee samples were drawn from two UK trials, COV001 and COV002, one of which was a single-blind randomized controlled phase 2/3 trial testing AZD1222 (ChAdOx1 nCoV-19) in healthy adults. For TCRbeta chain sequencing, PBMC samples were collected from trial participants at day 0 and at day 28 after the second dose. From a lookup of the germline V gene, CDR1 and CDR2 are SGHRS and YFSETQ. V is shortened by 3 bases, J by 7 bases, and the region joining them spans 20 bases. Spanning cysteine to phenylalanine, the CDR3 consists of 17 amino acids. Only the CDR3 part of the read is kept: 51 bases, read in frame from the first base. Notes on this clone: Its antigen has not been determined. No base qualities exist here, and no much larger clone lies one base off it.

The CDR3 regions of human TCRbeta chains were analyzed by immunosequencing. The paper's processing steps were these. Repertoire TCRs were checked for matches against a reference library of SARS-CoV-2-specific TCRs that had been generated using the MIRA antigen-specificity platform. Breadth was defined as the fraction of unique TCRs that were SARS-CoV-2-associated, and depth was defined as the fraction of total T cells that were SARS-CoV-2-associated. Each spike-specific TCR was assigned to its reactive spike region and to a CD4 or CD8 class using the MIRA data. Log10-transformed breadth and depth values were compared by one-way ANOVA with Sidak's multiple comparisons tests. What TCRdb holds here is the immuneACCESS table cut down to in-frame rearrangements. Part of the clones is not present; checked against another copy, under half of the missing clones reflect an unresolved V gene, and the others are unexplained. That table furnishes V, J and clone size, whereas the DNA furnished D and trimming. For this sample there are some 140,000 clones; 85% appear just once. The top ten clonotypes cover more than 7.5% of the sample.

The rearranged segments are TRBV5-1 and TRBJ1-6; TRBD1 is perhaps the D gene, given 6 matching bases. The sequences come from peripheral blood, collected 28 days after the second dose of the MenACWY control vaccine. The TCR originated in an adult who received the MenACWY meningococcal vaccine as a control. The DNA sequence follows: TGCGCCAGCAGCTCCACACAGGGAGCCCTCTCCAATTCACCCCTCCACTTT. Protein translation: CASSSTQGALSNSPLHF.